Each of the 10 T cell receptor beta chains below was sequenced from the same sample in a study of blood T cell repertoires in COVID-19. Measured with immunoSEQ multiplex PCR; TCRdb has only the in-frame clones, and not every one. The table lists fewer than 350,000 clones, 86% of them singletons. Sequencing used peripheral blood. The receptors stem from a man aged 35 to 55 with active or convalescent COVID-19.

CDR3 loop: CASSRDRAKAHEQFF. The CDR3, as DNA: TGTGCCAGCAGCCGGGATAGGGCCAAAGCCCATGAGCAGTTCTTC. The chain joins TRBV7-6 to TRBJ2-1; D might be TRBD2 (5 bases). CDR1 and CDR2 (germline): SGHVS, FNYEAQ. This CDR3 has 15 residues. The germline V and J ends were trimmed by 5 bases and 8 bases, with 19 bases remaining between them.

V and J are TRBV6-5 and TRBJ2-7, with a possible D match to TRBD1 (6 bases). CDR1 MNHEY and CDR2 SVGAGI come from the germline V gene. The CDR3 runs to 13 residues. V was trimmed by 2 bases and J by 4 bases, leaving 9 bases between them. CDR3 nucleotide sequence: TGTGCCAGCAGTTACACAGGGCTGTACGAGCAGTACTTC. Translated: CASSYTGLYEQYF.

The chain is built from TRBV3-1 (or the pseudogene TRBV3-2) and TRBJ1-3, with D possibly matching TRBD1 (5 bases). Per germline, CDR1 LGHDT and CDR2 YNNKEL (reference sequence). This CDR3 has 14 amino acids. V was cut by 8 bases and J by 2 bases, with 13 bases left in between. CDR3 protein: CASARGIAGNTIYF. As DNA, the CDR3 is TGTGCCAGCGCTCGGGGGATCGCTGGAAACACCATATATTTT.

This chain uses TRBV6-6 with TRBJ2-7; TRBD2 agrees at 9 bases. Germline trimming cut 0 bases from V and 7 bases from J; bases unmatched to any gene: 7. The CDR3 spans 15 residues. CDR1 MNHNY and CDR2 SVGAGI come from the germline V gene (reference sequence). The chain's CDR3 is CASSYSVAGATEQYF. CDR3 bases: TGTGCCAGCAGTTACTCGGTAGCGGGGGCCACTGAGCAGTACTTC.

The J gene is TRBJ1-5, the V gene TRBV24-1; D ambiguous. Germline V gene lookup returns CDR1 KGHDR and CDR2 SFDVKD. V dropped 6 bases and J dropped 4 bases, with 6 bases sitting between them. The CDR3 length is 12 residues. CDR3 nucleotide sequence: TGTGCCACCAGTAGAGGAAATCAGCCCCAGCATTTT. Protein: CATSRGNQPQHF.

The chain uses TRBV11-3 and TRBJ2-1, with TRBD2 identical over 7 bases. From germline, CDR1 is SGHNT and CDR2 YENEEA. The CDR3 has 13 residues. Trimming removed 1 base from V and 15 bases from J; junction bases left unmatched: 9. The CDR3 coding sequence is TGTGCCAGCAGCTTAGGGGCCCAGCGGGATCGGTTCTTC. It translates to CASSLGAQRDRFF.

The V and J genes are TRBV7-9 and TRBJ2-7; TRBD1 agrees at 9 bases. Trimming at V came to 5 bases and at J to 3 bases, leaving 2 bases not matched to a gene. The CDR3 consists of 13 residues. Germline V lookup: CDR1 SEHNR, CDR2 FQNEAQ (reference sequence). In DNA, the CDR3 is TGTGCCAGCAGCCACAGGGGGCACTACGAGCAGTACTTC. The encoded protein is CASSHRGHYEQYF.

The chain combines TRBV11-2 with TRBJ2-1, with TRBD2 identical over 13 bases. The CDR3 loop spans 14 amino acids. V lost 3 bases and J lost 9; bases outside the gene matches: 2. Germline CDR1 is SGHAT and CDR2 is FQNNGV. The CDR3 is CASSLTSGGTEQFF. The CDR3 DNA is TGTGCCAGCAGCTTGACTAGCGGGGGGACTGAGCAGTTCTTC.

This rearrangement joins TRBV6-5 to TRBJ2-1; D gene uncertain. V was trimmed by 2 bases and J by 4 bases, leaving 6 bases between them. The CDR3 loop spans 13 amino acids. Germline loops: CDR1 MNHEY, CDR2 SVGAGI. The CDR3 region has the DNA TGTGCCAGCAGTTACGGGCAGTACAATGAGCAGTTCTTC. Translation: CASSYGQYNEQFF.

Of note for this clone: Other nucleotide sequences in the sample specify the same CDR3. This chain uses TRBV18 with TRBJ2-3; 8 bases fit TRBD1. The V segment lost 3 bases and the J segment 3 bases; nucleotides outside the gene matches: 2. This CDR3 has 14 residues. The germline gives CDR1 KGHSH, CDR2 LQKENI. CDR3 region: CASSPGQGTDTQYF. The CDR3 DNA reads TGTGCCAGCTCACCTGGACAGGGTACAGATACGCAGTATTTT.